The 8 T cell receptor beta chains in this list originate from one sample, sequenced in a study of cytomegalovirus exposure and HLA in healthy donors. The primer mix had 60 Vbeta and 13 Jbeta primers. Clones were sequenced by immunoSEQ multiplex PCR, and TCRdb holds only the in-frame ones, with some missing. The sample has 95,000 or so clones; about 73% are singletons. Specimen: PBMCs. The receptor source for this set is a woman in her forties or fifties in good health and CMV-seropositive.

J is TRBJ1-1 and V is TRBV6-5; 8 bases agree with TRBD1. V gave up 8 bases and J gave up 1 base; unmatched junction bases: 6. From germline, CDR1 is MNHEY and CDR2 SVGAGI. This CDR3 comprises 14 residues. Here the CDR3 DNA reads TGTGCCAGCGGAGACAGGGGAGCGAACACTGAAGCTTTCTTT. It specifies CASGDRGANTEAFF.

This clone was counted once. CDR3 loop: CASSLEGVNQPQHF. The CDR3 DNA reads TGTGCCAGCAGCTTAGAGGGAGTAAATCAGCCCCAGCATTTT. The chain carries TRBV7-9 and TRBJ1-5; D uncertain. Germline V gene sequence: CDR1 SEHNR, CDR2 FQNEAQ (reference sequence). V lost 1 base and J 4 bases, leaving 8 bases between the germline ends. The CDR3 runs 14 residues.

The chain recombines TRBV30 with TRBJ2-6; 11 bases line up with TRBD1. The CDR3 extends over 18 amino acids. Germline CDR1 GTSNPN, CDR2 SVGIG (reference sequence). V shed 3 bases and J 1 base; nucleotides not matched to a gene: 8. The CDR3 DNA reads TGTGCCTGGAGGAAAACCGGGACAGGGGGATCTGGGGCCAACGTCCTGACTTTC. Encoded protein: CAWRKTGTGGSGANVLTF.

The sample holds a few counts of this clone. The chain has TRBV15 and TRBJ2-5, with 10 bases lining up with TRBD2. Trimming cost V 3 bases and J 3 bases; bases outside gene matches: 7. Germline CDR1 and CDR2: LNHNV and YYDKDF (reference sequence). There are 16 residues in the CDR3. The CDR3 here is CATSSLASGGEETQYF. CDR3 DNA sequence: TGTGCCACCAGCAGCTTGGCTAGCGGGGGAGAAGAGACCCAGTACTTC. Full variable domain (remainder filled in from reference TRBV15 and TRBJ2-5): DAMVIQNPRYQVTQFGKPVTLSCSQTLNHNVMYWYQQKSSQAPKLLFHYYDKDFNNEADTPDNFQSRRPNTSFCFLDIRSPGLGDTAMYLCATSSLASGGEETQYFGPGTRLLVL.

This clone has only a few counts. The chain employs TRBV2 and TRBJ1-5; TRBD1 is a possible D gene (6 bases). V lost 5 bases to trimming and J lost 1 base, with 12 bases between them. The CDR3 is 15 amino acids. Per the germline V gene, CDR1 is SNHLY and CDR2 is FYNNEI. CDR3 loop: CASSQQGLSNQPQHF. The CDR3, as DNA: TGTGCCAGCAGTCAACAGGGTTTAAGCAATCAGCCCCAGCATTTT.

The V call is TRBV28, the J call TRBJ2-2; no clear D gene. The CDR3 spans 12 residues. V lost 6 bases to trimming and J lost 6 bases, with 8 bases between them. Germline CDR1 and CDR2: MDHEN and SYDVKM. CDR3 sequence: CASRVSAGELFF. The CDR3 nucleotides read TGTGCCAGCAGGGTATCGGCCGGGGAGCTGTTTTTT. Full variable domain (remainder filled in from reference TRBV28 and TRBJ2-2): DVKVTQSSRYLVKRTGEKVFLECVQDMDHENMFWYRQDPGLGLRLIYFSYDVKMKEKGDIPEGYSVSREKKERFSLILESASTNQTSMYLCASRVSAGELFFGEGSRLTVL.

This chain joins TRBV10-3 and TRBJ2-7; 8 bases match TRBD2. The germline V gene has CDR1 ENHRY and CDR2 SYGVKD. The J segment lost 3 bases and the V segment lost 8 bases, leaving 12 bases of the junction unmatched. This CDR3 contains 15 residues. CDR3 DNA sequence: TGTGCCATCTCGGGGGGGATCCGGGACGGCTACGAGCAGTACTTC. Its translation: CAISGGIRDGYEQYF.

The CDR3 spells CASQGLSSYNEQFF. The DNA of the CDR3 is TGTGCCAGCCAGGGCTTGAGCTCCTACAATGAGCAGTTCTTC. The J gene is TRBJ2-1, the V gene TRBV13, with D tentatively TRBD1 (5 bases). Trimming took off 8 bases at V and 0 bases at J, with 11 bases between the two ends. The CDR3 totals 14 residues. CDR1 is PRHDT, CDR2 FYEKMQ, per germline (reference sequence).